This T cell receptor (beta chain) came from a study of T cell responses to AZD1222 COVID-19 vaccine. General study findings and limits: Clonal diversity may have been underestimated in mostly white British donors. It was only after the peak T cell response that any repertoires were sampled.

The method was immunoSEQ multiplex PCR; TCRdb's version includes in-frame clones alone and lacks a portion of them. The data contain fewer than 130,000 clones, about 90% of them singletons. Concerning this clone itself: Its antigen remains unidentified.

V was cut by 4 bases and J by 2 bases, with 15 bases left in between. This CDR3 is built from 16 residues. Germline V lookup: CDR1 LNHDA, CDR2 SQIVND (reference sequence). Sequenced here: peripheral blood, sampled on day 0 of AZD1222 vaccination. The V call is TRBV19, the J call TRBJ1-5, with D maybe TRBD1 (5 bases). The TCR comes from an adult in good health. The CDR3 here is CASSNEGRNGNQPQHF. As DNA, the CDR3 is TGTGCCAGTAGTAATGAGGGGCGCAACGGCAATCAGCCCCAGCATTTT.